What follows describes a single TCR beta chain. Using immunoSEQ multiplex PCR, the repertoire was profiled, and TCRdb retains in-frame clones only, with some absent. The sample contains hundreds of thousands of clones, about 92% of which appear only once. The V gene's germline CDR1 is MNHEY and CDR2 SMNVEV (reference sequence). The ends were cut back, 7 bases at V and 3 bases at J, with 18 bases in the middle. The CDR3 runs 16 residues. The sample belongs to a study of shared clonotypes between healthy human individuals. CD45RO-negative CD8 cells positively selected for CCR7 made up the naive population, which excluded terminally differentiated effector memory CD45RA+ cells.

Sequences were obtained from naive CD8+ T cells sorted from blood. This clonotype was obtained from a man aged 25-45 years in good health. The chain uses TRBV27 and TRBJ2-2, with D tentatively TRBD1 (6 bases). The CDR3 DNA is TGTGCCAGCAATCCATACGGGACACCTGACACCGGGGAGCTGTTTTTT. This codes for CASNPYGTPDTGELFF.